Below are 14 T cell receptor beta chains sequenced from a single sample in a study of blood T cell dynamics during melanoma immunotherapy (dated by TCRdb to between 2020 and 2021). The protocol used for the library was the immunoSEQ multiplex PCR assay. Here the immuneACCESS table is served through TCRdb, limited to in-frame sequences with V and J called. Missing clones are a known gap in these copies; in checked studies unresolved V genes cover under half, and the rest lacks a known reason. The sample profile shows approximately 15,000 clones; more than 70% of them were found once. Clones ranked in the top ten supply approximately 4.2% of the sample. According to the study, the label for this sample's time point signals: pre-treatment baseline. The sample consisted of blood, taken from a patient treated with checkpoint blockade. These receptors were obtained from a human donor with melanoma.

The J gene is TRBJ2-7, the V gene TRBV5-1, with 7 bases lining up with TRBD1. Germline CDR1 SGHRS, CDR2 YFSETQ. Unmatched junction bases numbered 7, after V lost 5 bases and J lost 2 bases. This CDR3 is built from 14 residues. CDR3 nucleotide sequence: TGCGCCAGCAGTTTCGGACAGGCGACCTACGAGCAGTACTTC. Its protein is CASSFGQATYEQYF.

This clone was observed a few times. V usage is TRBV23-1 and J usage is TRBJ1-1; TRBD1 is a possible D gene (5 bases). TRBV23-1 is an open reading frame whose function is uncertain. V lost 0 bases and J lost 2, with 7 bases in between. There are 14 residues in the CDR3. This CDR3 is CASSQSDTNTEAFF. The CDR3 DNA sequence: TGCGCCAGCAGTCAATCGGACACAAACACTGAAGCTTTCTTT.

The V gene is TRBV7-2, the J gene TRBJ2-3; the D is unclear. The CDR3 is 16 amino acids. V lost 4 bases and J 0 bases, leaving 14 bases between the germline ends. CDR1 and CDR2 from the germline V gene are SGHTA and FQGNSA. In nucleotides, the CDR3 is TGTGCCAGCAGCTCCCCCCCCAGAGGTAGCACAGATACGCAGTATTTT. Amino acids: CASSSPPRGSTDTQYF.

This clone was picked up a small number of times. The rearrangement links TRBV9 to TRBJ2-7; 7 bases agree with TRBD1. The germline gives CDR1 SGDLS, CDR2 YYNGEE. V shed 3 bases, J shed 8 bases, and the junction held 8 bases outside the gene matches. This CDR3 has 13 residues. The CDR3 coding sequence is TGTGCCAGCAGCGCTCGGGACAGCCTTAAGCAGTACTTC. It is translated as CASSARDSLKQYF.

The V and J genes are TRBV6-1 and TRBJ2-1, with 10 nucleotides matching TRBD1. This CDR3 region has 16 residues. The germline CDR1 and CDR2 sequences are MNHNS and SASEGT. Losses at the gene ends were 3 bases for V and 7 bases for J; bases not matched to a gene: 9. This CDR3 is CASSDPTGGIWNEQFF. For the CDR3, the DNA is TGTGCCAGCAGTGACCCGACAGGGGGCATCTGGAATGAGCAGTTCTTC.

The CDR3 here is CASSEAGGYTEAFF. The CDR3, as DNA: TGTGCCAGCAGTGAAGCAGGGGGTTACACTGAAGCTTTCTTT. The gene calls are TRBV2 and TRBJ1-1; a weak D match, TRBD1 (6 bases). Looked up from germline, CDR1 is SNHLY and CDR2 is FYNNEI. The CDR3 is 14 residues long. Trimming removed 0 bases at V and 3 bases at J, with 8 bases between.

V is TRBV10-1 and J is TRBJ2-2, with TRBD1 as a possible D gene (6 bases). The CDR3 runs to 17 residues. The V and J ends lost 6 bases and 5 bases respectively, with 22 bases between them. Germline CDR1 is WNHNN and CDR2 is SYGVQD (reference sequence). CDR3 amino acids: CASSPRGGFVQTGELFF. CDR3 in DNA: TGCGCCAGCAGCCCCAGGGGCGGGTTTGTACAGACCGGGGAGCTGTTTTTT.

This clone was recorded only once. The chain links TRBV10-1 to TRBJ2-3; 8 bases line up with TRBD2. The CDR3 length is 15 residues. Germline V CDR1 and CDR2: WNHNN, SYGVQD (reference sequence). V dropped 6 bases and J dropped 1; count of bases not matched to a gene: 6. DNA for the CDR3: TGCGCCAGCAGGTCCGGGACTAGTGGCACAGATACGCAGTATTTT. Translating it yields CASRSGTSGTDTQYF.

The chain employs TRBV5-1 and TRBJ2-7; no definite D call. V lost 0 bases to trimming and J lost 0 bases, with 10 bases between them. CDR1 SGHRS and CDR2 YFSETQ come from the germline V gene. The CDR3 is 15 residues long. The chain's CDR3 is CASSLDGVPSYEQYF. In DNA, the CDR3 is TGCGCCAGCAGCTTGGATGGGGTACCCTCCTACGAGCAGTACTTC.

This chain uses TRBV5-1 with TRBJ2-5; tentatively, D is TRBD1 (6 bases). Looked up from germline, CDR1 is SGHRS and CDR2 is YFSETQ. V lost 4 bases, J lost 5 bases, and 12 bases lay in between. This CDR3 region has 13 residues. The CDR3 DNA reads as TGCGCCAGCAGCATACAGGGTACGGAGACCCAGTACTTC. Translated, it gives CASSIQGTETQYF.

This clone has a single count. The V call is TRBV9, the J call TRBJ2-7; TRBD2 matches 8 bases. The germline V gene encodes CDR1 SGDLS and CDR2 YYNGEE. The CDR3 sequence is 15 residues long. Trimming took 4 bases from V and 0 from J; bases not matched to a gene: 6. The CDR3 DNA sequence: TGTGCCAGCAGCACCCGAGCGGGGGACTCCTACGAGCAGTACTTC. Translation gives CASSTRAGDSYEQYF.

This clone was recorded only once. The chain links TRBV6-5 to TRBJ1-4, with a tentative D call TRBD1 (6 bases). The CDR3 loop spans 14 amino acids. Deletions cut 6 bases from V and 7 bases from J, with 15 bases between. Germline CDR1 and CDR2: MNHEY and SVGAGI. The CDR3 here is CASRNLQGSEKLFF. The CDR3 DNA reads TGTGCCAGCAGGAACCTTCAGGGGAGTGAAAAACTGTTTTTT.

This chain uses TRBV5-1 with TRBJ2-3; D uncertain. The CDR3 has 13 amino acids. Germline V CDR1 and CDR2: SGHRS, YFSETQ. V was cut by 2 bases and J by 1 base, with 5 bases left in between. CDR3 protein: CASSFVGTDTQYF. The CDR3 region has the DNA TGCGCCAGCAGCTTTGTGGGCACAGATACGCAGTATTTT.

The V and J genes are TRBV15 and TRBJ1-6; TRBD1 is a possible D gene (6 bases). Trimming shortened V by 3 bases and J by 6 bases, and 9 bases separated the two germline ends. CDR1 and CDR2 (germline): LNHNV, YYDKDF (reference sequence). The CDR3 consists of 14 residues. This chain's CDR3 is CATSRSRGNSPLHF. In nucleotides, the CDR3 is TGTGCCACCAGCAGGTCCAGGGGTAATTCACCCCTCCACTTT.